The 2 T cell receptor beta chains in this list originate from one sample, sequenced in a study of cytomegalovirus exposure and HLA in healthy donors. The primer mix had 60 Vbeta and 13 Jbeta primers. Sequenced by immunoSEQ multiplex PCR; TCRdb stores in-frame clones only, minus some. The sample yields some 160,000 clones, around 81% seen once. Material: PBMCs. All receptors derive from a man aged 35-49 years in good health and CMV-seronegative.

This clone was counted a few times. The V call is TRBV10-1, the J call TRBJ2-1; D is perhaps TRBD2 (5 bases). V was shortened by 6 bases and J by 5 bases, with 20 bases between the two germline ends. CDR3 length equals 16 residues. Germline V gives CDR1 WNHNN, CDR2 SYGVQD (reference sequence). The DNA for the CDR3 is TGCGCCAGCAGCCTCCGGATGTGGCTGGAGGACAATGAGCAGTTCTTC. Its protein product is CASSLRMWLEDNEQFF.

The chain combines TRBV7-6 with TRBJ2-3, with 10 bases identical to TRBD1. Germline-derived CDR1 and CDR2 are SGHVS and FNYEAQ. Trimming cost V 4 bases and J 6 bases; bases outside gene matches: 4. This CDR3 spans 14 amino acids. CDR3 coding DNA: TGTGCCAGCAGCTCAGTGGGACAGGGGGATACGCAGTATTTT. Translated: CASSSVGQGDTQYF.